This T cell receptor beta chain was found in a study of neurological immune-mediated disorders. One entry per CDR3 protein results from TCRdb running MiXCR on the 5' RACE reads. This repertoire shows 70,000 to 95,000 distinct CDR3 sequences, roughly 17% found once; its top ten account for approximately 15%. Per the germline V gene, CDR1 is SGHVS and CDR2 is FQNEAQ. This CDR3 is 13 amino acids long. This clonotype was seen only a few times. At one of its ends the junction is not consistent with the germline gene, which may arise from a read error. Sequencing used PBMCs. The chain employs TRBV7-8 and TRBJ2-1; 8 nucleotides agree with TRBD2. The clonotype originates from a woman aged 40 to 49 in good health. CDR3 nucleotides: TGTGCCAGCAGCTTAGGGGCGGGGGGTAGCCATGTCTTC. Translated, it gives CASSLGAGGSHVF. Complete variable domain (other parts from reference TRBV7-8 and TRBJ2-1): GAGVSQSPRYKVAKRGQDVALRCDPISGHVSLFWYQQALGQGPEFLTYFQNEAQLDKSGLPSDRFFAERPEGSVSTLKIQRTQQEDSAVYLCASSLGAGGSHVFGPGTRLTVL.